This paragraph covers one T cell receptor (beta chain) sequence. Antigen unknown. With 3 bases removed from V and 5 bases from J, the gap between germline ends came to 10 bases. The CDR3 extends over 14 amino acids. The germline CDR1 and CDR2 sequences are SGHTA and FQGNSA. Libraries were prepared by immunoSEQ multiplex PCR; TCRdb keeps only in-frame clonotypes and omits some of them. The top ten clones hold 0.11% of a sample with about 590,000 clones, roughly 95% of them seen once. This specimen belongs to a study of shared clonotypes between healthy human individuals. Findings and caveats of the study: Non-shared clonotypes were found to have lower generation probabilities than the clonotypes that were shared by all four of the sorted-subset donors. There were few donors, and this limited the genetic and exposure-history diversity represented. Across four donors, naive CD4 shared 5% to 5.5%, naive CD8 over 3%, memory CD4 roughly 2.2%, memory CD8 0.35% to 0.5%.

CD45RO negativity and positive selection for CCR7 defined naive CD8 cells, a population that excluded terminally differentiated effector memory CD45RA+ cells. Sequencing was carried out using naive CD8+ T cells sorted from blood. The TCR sequence derives from a woman aged 25-40 years in good health. V and J are TRBV7-2 and TRBJ2-2, with D uncertain. In DNA, the CDR3 is TGTGCCAGCAGCTTCAGTTCGGTGACCGGGGAGCTGTTTTTT. It yields the protein CASSFSSVTGELFF.